These 32 T cell receptor beta chains came from one sample sequenced in a study of tumor-infiltrating lymphocytes in primary liver carcinoma. Germline DNA was also extracted, while the blood RNA originated from unsorted whole blood. Using a constant-region primer together with ProtoScript II reverse transcriptase, TCR beta cDNA was made from roughly 520 ng of total RNA. Slightly modified ARM-PCR with three nested multiplex PCR rounds yielded TCR beta libraries. TRBV1-TRBV30 forward primers paired with a C-beta reverse primer drove the first two PCR rounds, ten to eleven cycles each. TCRdb processed the multiplex PCR reads anew with MiXCR; each CDR3 protein has one entry. The sample has about 330,000 distinct CDR3 sequences; less than 65% are singletons. Sequenced: peripheral blood. These receptors were taken from a man between 40 and 49 years old with primary liver carcinoma and hepatitis B virus infection.

In the case of this clonotype: The junction does not match germline at one end; this may be a read error. The gene calls are TRBV13 and TRBJ2-2; possibly TRBD1 or TRBD2 for D (6 bases each). The CDR3 length is 15 residues. CDR1 is PRHDT and CDR2 is FYEKMQ in the germline V gene (reference sequence). The CDR3 reads CASSLLGGSNGGLFF. DNA of the CDR3: TGTGCCAGCAGCTTATTGGGGGGCTCTAACGGGGGGCTGTTTTTT.

This clonotype was seen once. Germline and junction disagree at one end, which may indicate a read error. The chain couples TRBV11-2 to TRBJ2-2; no definite D call. The CDR3 has 14 amino acids. Germline V gene lookup returns CDR1 SGHAT and CDR2 FQNNGV. CDR3 DNA: TGTGTCAGCAGCTCTATACGGGCCACCGGGGAGCTGTTTTTT. Encoded protein: CVSSSIRATGELFF.

As concerns this clonotype: One base away lies a much larger clone, so this may be a sequencing read error. The genes are TRBV12-3 or TRBV12-4 and TRBJ2-7; no reliable D call. Trimming pared 9 bases from V and 2 bases from J, leaving 17 bases between. The CDR3 loop spans 14 amino acids. CDR3 sequence: CARSLRPDTYEQYF. The CDR3 nucleotides read TGTGCCAGGAGCCTTAGGCCGGATACCTACGAGCAGTACTTC.

To note about this clonotype: A read error is possible here, since a much larger clone lies one base away. The chain carries TRBV12-3 or TRBV12-4 and TRBJ2-7; 10 nucleotides agree with TRBD2. CDR3 size: 19 residues. Trimming cost V 5 bases and J 5 bases; bases outside gene matches: 21. This CDR3 reads CASSQPSTTSGKPQHEQYF. The CDR3 DNA sequence: TGTGCCAGCAGTCAACCCTCCACTACTAGCGGGAAGCCTCAGCACGAGCAGTACTTC.

Of note for this clonotype: With a much larger clone just one base away, this may be a read error. This chain links TRBV7-8 with TRBJ2-2; TRBD1 matches 7 bases. This CDR3 region has 17 residues. Germline V lookup: CDR1 SGHVS, CDR2 FQNEAQ. V shed 5 bases and J 3 bases; nucleotides not matched to a gene: 12. CDR3 sequence (DNA): TGTGCCAGCAGCCCGGGACAGAGGAGACCACACACCGGGGAGCTGTTTTTT. Translation gives CASSPGQRRPHTGELFF.

Only a few counts were recorded for this clonotype. A much larger clone is a single base away; this may be a read error. The chain is built from TRBV6-5 and TRBJ2-7; the D call may be TRBD1 or TRBD2 (5 bases each). CDR1 and CDR2 from the germline V gene are MNHEY and SVGAGI. The V gene lost 8 bases and the J gene lost 9 bases, with 20 bases spanning the gap. The CDR3 is 13 residues long. CDR3: CASHGAPRGGQYF. In DNA form, the CDR3 reads TGTGCCAGCCATGGGGCTCCCCGGGGCGGGCAGTACTTC.

This chain joins TRBV6-5 and TRBJ2-7, with D maybe TRBD2 (6 bases). This CDR3 is 12 amino acids long. CDR1 is MNHEY, CDR2 SVGAGI, per germline. Trimming pared 8 bases from V and 0 bases from J, leaving 8 bases between. The CDR3 spells CASRRDSYEQYF. The CDR3 nucleotides read TGTGCCAGCCGGCGGGACTCCTACGAGCAGTACTTC.

Comment on this clonotype: One end of the junction varies from germline; a read error may be responsible. The V call is TRBV6-2 or TRBV6-3, the J call TRBJ1-5; maybe TRBD1 (5 bases). Looked up from germline, CDR1 is MNHEY and CDR2 is SVGEGT. The CDR3 length is 13 residues. In DNA form, the CDR3 reads TGTGCCAGCAATTACGGGACCGAGACAACCCTTCTTTTT. Protein: CASNYGTETTLLF.

The chain recombines TRBV11-2 with TRBJ1-5; perhaps TRBD1 as D (6 bases). The CDR3 runs 13 residues. CDR1 and CDR2 from the germline V gene are SGHAT and FQNNGV. Trimming removed 5 bases at V and 13 bases at J, with 18 bases between. The CDR3 DNA is TGTGCCAGCAGCCCGGGGACAAATCTGCCACAGCATTTT. This sequence encodes CASSPGTNLPQHF. The complete variable domain, with remaining parts taken from reference TRBV11-2 and TRBJ1-5, reads EAGVAQSPRYKIIEKRQSVAFWCNPISGHATLYWYQQILGQGPKLLIQFQNNGVVDDSQLPKDRFSAERLKGVDSTLKIQPAKLEDSAVYLCASSPGTNLPQHFGDGTRLSIL.

Details on this clonotype: This sequence may be a read error, since a much larger clone differs from it by one base. V is TRBV5-4 and J is TRBJ2-3, with 9 bases identical to TRBD2. Per the germline V gene, CDR1 is SGHNT and CDR2 is YYREEE (reference sequence). J gave up 6 bases and V 4 bases, and 15 bases lay outside the gene matches. This CDR3 comprises 17 residues. CDR3 bases: TGTGCCAGCAGCGGAACCGTGACTAGCGGCCCCCAGGATACGCAGTATTTT. This encodes CASSGTVTSGPQDTQYF.

The gene calls are TRBV11-2 and TRBJ2-1; D gene unclear. The V end lost 0 bases, the J end lost 7 bases, and 16 bases lay between the germline ends. The CDR3 spans 16 residues. Looked up from germline, CDR1 is SGHAT and CDR2 is FQNNGV. The CDR3 here is CASSLELLAVKNEQFF. For the CDR3, the DNA is TGTGCCAGCAGCTTAGAGCTCCTGGCGGTAAAGAATGAGCAGTTCTTC.

This clonotype was seen just once. This clone may be a read error of a much larger clone one base away. As the CDR3 is not closed by the conserved phenylalanine or tryptophan, this likely results from a read error. The V and J genes are TRBV6-2 or TRBV6-3 and TRBJ1-5, with D unresolved. The CDR3 spans 13 residues. Germline assignment: CDR1 MNHEY and CDR2 SVGEGT. Trimming left V 7 bases short and J 3 bases short, with 10 bases between. Here the CDR3 DNA reads TGTGCCAGCAAAGGGATTCTCAATCAGCCCCAGCATTGT. This translates into CASKGILNQPQHC.

To note about this clonotype: The junction departs from the called germline gene at one end, perhaps through a read error. V gene TRBV28 combines with J gene TRBJ1-5; TRBD1 agrees at 8 bases. This CDR3 is built from 16 residues. Germline V gene data show CDR1 as MDHEN and CDR2 as SYDVKM. The CDR3 loop is CASSPDRTGPGGTQNF. The CDR3 DNA follows: TGTGCCAGCAGTCCTGACCGGACAGGGCCTGGGGGGACCCAGAATTTT.

This clonotype was detected many times. This chain uses TRBV6-5 with TRBJ2-1, with 9 bases matching TRBD2. Germline trimming cut 1 base from V and 7 bases from J; bases unmatched to any gene: 2. CDR3 length: 14 amino acids. Germline CDR1 is MNHEY and CDR2 is SVGAGI. CDR3 in amino acids: CASSYLAGANEQFF. The CDR3, as DNA: TGTGCCAGCAGTTACTTAGCGGGAGCGAATGAGCAGTTCTTC.

This clonotype has more than one count but fewer than ten. The chain carries TRBV5-1 and TRBJ2-1; TRBD1 matches at 7 bases. CDR3 length: 16 residues. After removal of 4 bases from V and 0 bases from J, the junction contained 7 bases not matched to a gene. Germline loops: CDR1 SGHRS, CDR2 YFSETQ. The CDR3 DNA reads TGCGCCAGCAGCCCAACCCGACAGGGCTCCTACAATGAGCAGTTCTTC. Protein product: CASSPTRQGSYNEQFF. The full variable domain, its missing parts supplied by reference TRBV5-1 and TRBJ2-1, is KAGVTQTPRYLIKTRGQQVTLSCSPISGHRSVSWYQQTPGQGLQFLFEYFSETQRNKGNFPGRFSGRQFSNSRSEMNVSTLELGDSALYLCASSPTRQGSYNEQFFGPGTRLTVL.

About this clonotype itself: Relative to the germline gene, one junction end is altered; a read error may explain this. The chain carries TRBV11-2 and TRBJ1-1; 10 nucleotides match TRBD1. CDR3 length: 15 residues. Germline V gene sequence: CDR1 SGHAT, CDR2 FQNNGV. Here the CDR3 DNA reads TGCGCCAGCAGCGCCAGGACAGGGGGTCCGGCTGAAGCTCTCTTT. Protein product: CASSARTGGPAEALF.

In its sample, this clonotype was seen once. A read error may be the cause here, since a much bigger clone is one base away. The chain couples TRBV12-3 or TRBV12-4 to TRBJ1-1; D is perhaps TRBD1 (5 bases). The CDR3 contains 13 residues. This chain's CDR3 is CATSILTDTEAFF. The DNA of the CDR3 is TGTGCCACCAGTATCCTGACAGACACTGAAGCTTTCTTT.

The V gene is TRBV29-1, the J gene TRBJ2-3, with 7 bases lining up with TRBD2. CDR1 is SQVTM and CDR2 is ANQGSEA in the germline V gene. J gave up 2 bases and V 8 bases, and 13 bases lay outside the gene matches. This CDR3 has 15 amino acids. CDR3 bases: TGCAGCATTTCCGGTACTAGCGAATTCACAGATACGCAGTATTTT. Amino acid sequence: CSISGTSEFTDTQYF.

Remarks on this clonotype: It may be a read error: a sequence one base away is much more abundant. The rearrangement joins TRBV6-2 or TRBV6-3 to TRBJ2-2; tentative D call: TRBD1 (6 bases). The V end lost 8 bases, the J end lost 3 bases, and 10 bases lay between the germline ends. Per germline, CDR1 MNHEY and CDR2 SVGEGT. This CDR3 has 13 amino acids. CDR3: CASEQGHTGELFF. As DNA, the CDR3 is TGTGCCAGCGAACAGGGCCACACCGGGGAGCTGTTTTTT.

Points on this clonotype: One end of the junction fails to match germline, which may point to a read error. The chain has TRBV29-1 and TRBJ2-5; 7 nucleotides match TRBD1. CDR1 and CDR2 from the germline V gene are SQVTM and ANQGSEA. The length of the CDR3 is 13 residues. For the CDR3, the DNA is TGCAGCGCGACAGGGATGGGGCAAGAGGCCCAGTACTTC. It specifies CSATGMGQEAQYF.

This chain links TRBV7-9 with TRBJ1-4; D is unresolved. Trimming stripped 0 bases from V and 6 bases from J, with 8 bases between. The germline gives CDR1 SEHNR, CDR2 FQNEAQ (reference sequence). This CDR3 is 14 amino acids long. CDR3 amino acids: CASSLARSDEKLFF. The CDR3 DNA reads as TGTGCCAGCAGCTTAGCGAGGAGCGATGAAAAACTGTTTTTT.

The V gene is TRBV4-1, the J gene TRBJ2-3; 12 nucleotides line up with TRBD2. The CDR3 is made up of 18 amino acids. Trimming at V came to 4 bases and at J to 6 bases, leaving 14 bases not matched to a gene. Looked up from germline, CDR1 is MGHRA and CDR2 is YSYEKL. The CDR3 nucleotides are TGCGCCAGCAGCCCCCTCGATACTAGCGGGAGGTCAGCCGATACGCAGTATTTT. Translation: CASSPLDTSGRSADTQYF.

With respect to this clonotype: Relative to the germline gene, one junction end is altered; a read error may explain this. V is TRBV11-3 and J is TRBJ2-7; possible D gene TRBD2, 5 bases. CDR1 and CDR2 (germline): SGHNT, YENEEA. There are 13 residues in the CDR3. CDR3 sequence (DNA): TGTGCCAGAAGCTTTCGAGAGGGCTCGGAGCAGTACTTC. Its translation is CARSFREGSEQYF. Combining the CDR3 with reference TRBV11-3 and TRBJ2-7 gives the whole variable domain EAGVVQSPRYKIIEKKQPVAFWCNPISGHNTLYWYLQNLGQGPELLIRYENEEAVDDSQLPKDRFSAERLKGVDSTLKIQPAELGDSAVYLCARSFREGSEQYFGPGTRLTVT.

Points on this clonotype: The germline gene is not matched at one end of the junction; a read error may be the cause. The chain links TRBV13 to TRBJ2-3; 7 positions match TRBD1. This CDR3 contains 15 residues. CDR1 PRHDT and CDR2 FYEKMQ come from the germline V gene (reference sequence). This CDR3 reads CTSSFRDRGIYTQYF. CDR3 coding DNA: TGTACCAGCAGCTTCCGGGACAGAGGGATATATACGCAGTATTTT.

J is TRBJ2-7 and V is TRBV5-1; a weak D match, TRBD1 (5 bases). In germline, CDR1 is SGHRS, CDR2 YFSETQ. The CDR3 has 15 residues. The V gene lost 7 bases and the J gene lost 3 bases, with 20 bases spanning the gap. The CDR3 loop is CASRSNRSPGYEQYF. The CDR3 nucleotides read TGCGCCAGCCGCTCAAACAGGAGTCCGGGCTACGAGCAGTACTTC.

Regarding this clonotype: Sequence at one end of the junction differs from germline and may be a read error. The chain combines TRBV11-2 with TRBJ2-2; TRBD1 matches at 8 bases. In germline, CDR1 is SGHAT, CDR2 FQNNGV. This CDR3 comprises 18 residues. CDR3 nucleotide sequence: TGTGCCAGCAGCTTAGCCCGGACATTGTTCTCAAACACAGGGGGGCTGTTTTTT. It is translated as CASSLARTLFSNTGGLFF.

About this clonotype itself: This sequence may be a read error, since a much larger clone differs from it by one base. The V gene is TRBV29-1, the J gene TRBJ2-3; D not certain. V gave up 5 bases and J gave up 0 bases, with 15 bases separating them. Germline CDR1 reads SQVTM; CDR2 reads ANQGSEA. The CDR3 length is 15 residues. The CDR3 bases are TGCAGCGTTCAAGTCGCGTATAAGAGCACAGATACGCAGTATTTT. This codes for CSVQVAYKSTDTQYF.

Details on this clonotype: A much larger clone is a single base away; this may be a read error. V and J are TRBV6-1 and TRBJ1-5; D gene ambiguous. CDR1 is MNHNS and CDR2 is SASEGT in the germline V gene. The CDR3 contains 12 residues. The CDR3 DNA sequence: TGTGCCAGCAGTGAAAACAATCGGCCCCAGCATTTT. Residues: CASSENNRPQHF.

Worth noting for this clonotype: This may arise from a read error, as a much more abundant clone is one base away. V usage is TRBV6-5 and J usage is TRBJ2-2; 7 bases are a match to TRBD2. There are 15 residues in the CDR3. The germline CDR1 and CDR2 sequences are MNHEY and SVGAGI. The CDR3 coding sequence is TGTGCCAGGAGTTACTCGGGGGGTATCACCGGGGAGCTGTTTTTT. This encodes CARSYSGGITGELFF.

As for this clonotype: A clone one base away is much larger, so this may be a read error. The chain couples TRBV6-2 or TRBV6-3 to TRBJ1-5; 8 bases align to TRBD1. The CDR3 is 14 amino acids. Germline assignment: CDR1 MNHEY and CDR2 SVGEGT. CDR3 region: CVSNGQGDNQPQHF. The CDR3 nucleotides are TGTGTCAGCAACGGACAGGGAGACAATCAGCCCCAGCATTTT.

Comments on this clonotype: A read error may explain this, as a much larger clone is one base away. The V and J genes are TRBV5-4 and TRBJ2-1; D unresolved. The CDR3 sequence is 13 residues long. The germline CDR1 and CDR2 sequences are SGHNT and YYREEE (reference sequence). CDR3 sequence reads: CASSLGGYNKQFF. As DNA, the CDR3 is TGTGCCAGCAGCTTGGGTGGGTACAATAAGCAGTTCTTC.

This clonotype has a handful of counts. The genes are TRBV4-1 and TRBJ1-2; no clear D gene. The CDR3 runs 14 residues. V lost 4 bases and J lost 8, with 17 bases in between. Germline V CDR1 and CDR2: MGHRA, YSYEKL. This CDR3 reads CASSRPGGERGYTF. The CDR3 DNA is TGCGCCAGCAGCCGCCCAGGCGGGGAGAGAGGCTACACCTTC.